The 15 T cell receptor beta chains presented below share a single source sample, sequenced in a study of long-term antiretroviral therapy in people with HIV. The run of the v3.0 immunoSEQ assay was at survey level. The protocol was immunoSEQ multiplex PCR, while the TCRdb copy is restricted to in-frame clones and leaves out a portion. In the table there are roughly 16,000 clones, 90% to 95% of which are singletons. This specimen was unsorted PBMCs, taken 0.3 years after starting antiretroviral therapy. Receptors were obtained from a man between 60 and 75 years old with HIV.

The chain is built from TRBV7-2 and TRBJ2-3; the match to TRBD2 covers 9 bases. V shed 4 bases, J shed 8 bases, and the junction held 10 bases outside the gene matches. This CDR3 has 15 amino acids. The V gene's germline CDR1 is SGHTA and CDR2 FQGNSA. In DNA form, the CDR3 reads TGTGCCAGCAGCTCAAATAGCGGGGGATCGGGTACGCAGTATTTT. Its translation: CASSSNSGGSGTQYF.

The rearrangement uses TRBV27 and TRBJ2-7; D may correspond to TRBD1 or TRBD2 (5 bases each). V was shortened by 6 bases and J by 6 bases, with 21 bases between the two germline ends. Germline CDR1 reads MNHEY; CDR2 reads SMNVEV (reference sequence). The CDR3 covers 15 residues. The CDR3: CASSIWAGSIREQYF. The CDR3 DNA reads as TGTGCCAGCAGCATTTGGGCAGGGAGTATACGCGAGCAGTACTTC.

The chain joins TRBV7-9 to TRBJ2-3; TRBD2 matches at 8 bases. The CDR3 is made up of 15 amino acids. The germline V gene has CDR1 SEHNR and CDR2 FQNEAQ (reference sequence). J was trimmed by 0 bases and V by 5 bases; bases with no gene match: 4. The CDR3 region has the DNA TGTGCCAGCAGCGCCACTAGCGGAAGCACAGATACGCAGTATTTT. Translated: CASSATSGSTDTQYF. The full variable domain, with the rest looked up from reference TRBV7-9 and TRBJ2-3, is DTGVSQNPRHKITKRGQNVTFRCDPISEHNRLYWYRQTLGQGPEFLTYFQNEAQLEKSRLLSDRFSAERPKGSFSTLEIQRTEQGDSAMYLCASSATSGSTDTQYFGPGTRLTVL.

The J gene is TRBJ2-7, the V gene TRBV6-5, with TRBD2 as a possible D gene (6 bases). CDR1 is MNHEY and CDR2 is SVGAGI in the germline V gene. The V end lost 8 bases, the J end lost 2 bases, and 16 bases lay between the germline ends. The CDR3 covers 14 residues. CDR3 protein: CASGKRGVAYEQYF. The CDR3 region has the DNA TGTGCCAGCGGAAAACGCGGGGTCGCCTACGAGCAGTACTTC.

The CDR3 reads CASSLWPEFSYNEQFF. CDR3 coding DNA: TGTGCCAGCAGCTTGTGGCCGGAGTTCTCCTACAATGAGCAGTTCTTC. The chain is built from TRBV5-4 and TRBJ2-1, with no clear D. The V gene lost 1 base and the J gene lost 0 bases, with 11 bases spanning the gap. The CDR3 totals 16 residues. Germline V lookup: CDR1 SGHNT, CDR2 YYREEE (reference sequence).

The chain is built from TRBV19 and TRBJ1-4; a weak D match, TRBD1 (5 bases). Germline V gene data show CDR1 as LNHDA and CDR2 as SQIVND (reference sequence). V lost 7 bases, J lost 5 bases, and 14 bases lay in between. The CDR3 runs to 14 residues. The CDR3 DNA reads TGTGCCAGTAAATGGTGGGGCGCAAATGAAAAACTGTTTTTT. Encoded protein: CASKWWGANEKLFF.

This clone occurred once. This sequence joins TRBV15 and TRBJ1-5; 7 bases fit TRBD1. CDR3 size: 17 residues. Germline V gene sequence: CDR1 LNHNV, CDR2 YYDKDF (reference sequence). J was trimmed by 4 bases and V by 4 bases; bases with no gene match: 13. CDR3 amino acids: CATSTNTGVFGNQPQHF. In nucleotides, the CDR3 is TGTGCCACCAGCACAAACACAGGGGTTTTTGGAAATCAGCCCCAGCATTTT.

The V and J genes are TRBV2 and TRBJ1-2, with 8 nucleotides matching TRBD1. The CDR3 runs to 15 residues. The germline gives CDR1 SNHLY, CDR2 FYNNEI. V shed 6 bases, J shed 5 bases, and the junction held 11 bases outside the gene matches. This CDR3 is CASSITPDREYGYTF. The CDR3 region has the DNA TGTGCCAGCAGCATCACCCCGGACAGGGAGTATGGCTACACCTTC. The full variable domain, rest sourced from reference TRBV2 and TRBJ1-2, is EPEVTQTPSHQVTQMGQEVILRCVPISNHLYFYWYRQILGQKVEFLVSFYNNEISEKSEIFDDQFSVERPDGSNFTLKIRSTKLEDSAMYFCASSITPDREYGYTFGSGTRLTVV.

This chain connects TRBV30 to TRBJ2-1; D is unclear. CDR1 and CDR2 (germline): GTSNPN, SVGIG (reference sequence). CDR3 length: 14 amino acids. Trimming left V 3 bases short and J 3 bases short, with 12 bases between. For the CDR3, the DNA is TGTGCCTGGAGCGTCCTCCGGTTCTACAATGAGCAGTTCTTC. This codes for CAWSVLRFYNEQFF.

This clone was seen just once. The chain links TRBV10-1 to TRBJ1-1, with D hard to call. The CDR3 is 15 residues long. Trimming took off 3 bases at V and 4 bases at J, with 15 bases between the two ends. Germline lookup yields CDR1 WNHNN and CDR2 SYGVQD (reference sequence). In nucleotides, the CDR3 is TGCGCCAGCAGTGATAAATGGGAGGTCGGCACTGAAGCTTTCTTT. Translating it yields CASSDKWEVGTEAFF.

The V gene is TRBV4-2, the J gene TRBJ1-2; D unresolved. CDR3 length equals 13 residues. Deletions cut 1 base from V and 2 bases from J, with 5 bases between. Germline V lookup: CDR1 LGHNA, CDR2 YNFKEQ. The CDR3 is CASSQVQNYGYTF. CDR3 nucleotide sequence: TGTGCCAGCAGCCAAGTACAGAACTATGGCTACACCTTC.

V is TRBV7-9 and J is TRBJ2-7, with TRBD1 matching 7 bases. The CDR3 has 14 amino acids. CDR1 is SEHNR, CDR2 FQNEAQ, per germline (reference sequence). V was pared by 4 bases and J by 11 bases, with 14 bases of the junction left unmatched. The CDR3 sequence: CASSYTALPGQKYF. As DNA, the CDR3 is TGTGCCAGCAGCTACACCGCCTTACCGGGACAGAAGTACTTC.

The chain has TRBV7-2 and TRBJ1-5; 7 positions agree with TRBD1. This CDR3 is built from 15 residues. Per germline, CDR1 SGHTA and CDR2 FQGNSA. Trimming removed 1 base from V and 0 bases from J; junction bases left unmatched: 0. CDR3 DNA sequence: TGTGCCAGCAGCTTAGGGGACAGTAGCAATCAGCCCCAGCATTTT. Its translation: CASSLGDSSNQPQHF.

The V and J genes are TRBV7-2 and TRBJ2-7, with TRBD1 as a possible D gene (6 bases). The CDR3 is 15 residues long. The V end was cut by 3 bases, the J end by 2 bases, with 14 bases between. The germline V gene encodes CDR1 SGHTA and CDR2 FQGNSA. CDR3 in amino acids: CASSFQGNQAYEQYF. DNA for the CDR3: TGTGCCAGCAGCTTCCAGGGGAACCAGGCCTACGAGCAGTACTTC.

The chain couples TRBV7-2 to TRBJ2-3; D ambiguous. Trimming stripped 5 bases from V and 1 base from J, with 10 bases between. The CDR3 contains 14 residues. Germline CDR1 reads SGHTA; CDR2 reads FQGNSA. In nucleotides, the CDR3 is TGTGCCAGCAGCCGGATGTGGGGCACAGATACGCAGTATTTT. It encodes CASSRMWGTDTQYF.